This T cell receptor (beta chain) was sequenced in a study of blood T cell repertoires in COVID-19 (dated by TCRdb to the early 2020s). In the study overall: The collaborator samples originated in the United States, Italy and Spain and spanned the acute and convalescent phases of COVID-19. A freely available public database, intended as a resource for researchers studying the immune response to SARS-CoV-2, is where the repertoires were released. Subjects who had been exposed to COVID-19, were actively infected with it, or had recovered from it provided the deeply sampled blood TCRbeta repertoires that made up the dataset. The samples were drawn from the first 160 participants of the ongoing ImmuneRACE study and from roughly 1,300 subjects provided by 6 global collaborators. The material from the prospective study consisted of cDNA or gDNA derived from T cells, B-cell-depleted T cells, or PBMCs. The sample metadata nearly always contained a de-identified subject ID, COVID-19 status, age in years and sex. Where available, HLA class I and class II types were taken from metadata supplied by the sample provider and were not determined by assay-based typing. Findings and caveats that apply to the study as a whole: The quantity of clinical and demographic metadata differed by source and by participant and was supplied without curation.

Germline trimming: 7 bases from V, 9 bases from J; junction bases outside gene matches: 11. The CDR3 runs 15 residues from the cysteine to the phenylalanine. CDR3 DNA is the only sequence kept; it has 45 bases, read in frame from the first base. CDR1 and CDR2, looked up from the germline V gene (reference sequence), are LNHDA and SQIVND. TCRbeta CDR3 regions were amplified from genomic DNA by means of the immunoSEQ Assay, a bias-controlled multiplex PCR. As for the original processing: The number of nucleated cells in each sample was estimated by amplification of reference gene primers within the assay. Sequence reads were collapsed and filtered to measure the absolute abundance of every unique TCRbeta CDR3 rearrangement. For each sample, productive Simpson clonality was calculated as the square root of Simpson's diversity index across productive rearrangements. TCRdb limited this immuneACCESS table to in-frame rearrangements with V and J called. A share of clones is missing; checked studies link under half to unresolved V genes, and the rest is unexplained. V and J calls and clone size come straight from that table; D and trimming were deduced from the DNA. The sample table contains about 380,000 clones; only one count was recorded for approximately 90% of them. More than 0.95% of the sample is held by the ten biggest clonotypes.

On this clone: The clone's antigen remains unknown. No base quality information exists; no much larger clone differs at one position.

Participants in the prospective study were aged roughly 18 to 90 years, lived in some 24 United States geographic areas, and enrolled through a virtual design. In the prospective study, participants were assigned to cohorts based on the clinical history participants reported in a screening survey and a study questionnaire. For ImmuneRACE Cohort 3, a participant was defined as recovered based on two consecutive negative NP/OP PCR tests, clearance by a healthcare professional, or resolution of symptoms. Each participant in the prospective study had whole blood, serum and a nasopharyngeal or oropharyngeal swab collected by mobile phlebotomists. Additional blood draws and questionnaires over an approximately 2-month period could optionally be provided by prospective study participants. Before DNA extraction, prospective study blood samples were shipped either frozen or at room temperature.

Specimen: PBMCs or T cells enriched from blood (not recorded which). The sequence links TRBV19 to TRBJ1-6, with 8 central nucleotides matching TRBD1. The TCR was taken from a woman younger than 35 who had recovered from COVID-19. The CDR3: CASTHPGQESSPLHF. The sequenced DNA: TGTGCCAGTACTCATCCGGGACAGGAGAGTTCACCCCTCCACTTT.